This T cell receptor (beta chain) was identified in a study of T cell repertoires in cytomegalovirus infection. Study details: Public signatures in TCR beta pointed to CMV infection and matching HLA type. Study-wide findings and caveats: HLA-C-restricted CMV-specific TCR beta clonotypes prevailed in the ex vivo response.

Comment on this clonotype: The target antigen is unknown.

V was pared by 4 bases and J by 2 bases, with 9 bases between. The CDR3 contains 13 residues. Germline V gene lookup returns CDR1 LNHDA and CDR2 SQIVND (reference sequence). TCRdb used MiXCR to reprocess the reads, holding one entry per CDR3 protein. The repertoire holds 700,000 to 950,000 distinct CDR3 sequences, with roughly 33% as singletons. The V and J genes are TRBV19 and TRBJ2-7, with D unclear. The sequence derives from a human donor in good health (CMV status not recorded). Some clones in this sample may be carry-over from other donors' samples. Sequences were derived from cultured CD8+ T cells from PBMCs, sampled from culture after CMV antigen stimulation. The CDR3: CASSTGQTYEQYF. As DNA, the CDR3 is TGTGCCAGTAGTACAGGCCAAACCTACGAGCAGTACTTC.